This TCR beta chain was identified in a study of OX40 agonist ivuxolimab in advanced cancers. Background on the study: Patients took ivuxolimab, an agonistic anti-OX40 (CD134) antibody. Patients received intravenous ivuxolimab every 2 weeks at 0.01 to 10 mg/kg. Three patients showed partial responses: one hepatocellular carcinoma and two cutaneous melanoma cases.

Germline V gene sequence: CDR1 MNHEY, CDR2 SVGAGI. The length of the CDR3 is 13 residues. With 5 bases removed from V and 6 bases from J, the gap between germline ends came to 14 bases. A remark on this clone: The antigen is not known.

Study conclusions and caveats: Both blood CD4+ and CD8+ T cells showed clonal growth by week 6 at 0.1 to 3.0 mg/kg.

Profiled with immunoSEQ multiplex PCR; TCRdb holds only in-frame clones, not every one. Seen here are more than 60,000 clones, roughly 86% observed once, and the top ten hold about 5.6%. The chain has TRBV6-5 and TRBJ2-7, with D possibly matching TRBD1 (5 bases). The TCR originated in an adult with an advanced solid tumor such as melanoma, head and neck, liver or kidney cancer. The sample in question was CD4+ or CD8+ T cells sorted from blood, obtained in a trial of the OX40 agonist ivuxolimab. The CDR3 loop is CASSEARRGEQYF. The CDR3 DNA is TGTGCCAGCAGTGAAGCGCGTAGGGGCGAGCAGTACTTC.